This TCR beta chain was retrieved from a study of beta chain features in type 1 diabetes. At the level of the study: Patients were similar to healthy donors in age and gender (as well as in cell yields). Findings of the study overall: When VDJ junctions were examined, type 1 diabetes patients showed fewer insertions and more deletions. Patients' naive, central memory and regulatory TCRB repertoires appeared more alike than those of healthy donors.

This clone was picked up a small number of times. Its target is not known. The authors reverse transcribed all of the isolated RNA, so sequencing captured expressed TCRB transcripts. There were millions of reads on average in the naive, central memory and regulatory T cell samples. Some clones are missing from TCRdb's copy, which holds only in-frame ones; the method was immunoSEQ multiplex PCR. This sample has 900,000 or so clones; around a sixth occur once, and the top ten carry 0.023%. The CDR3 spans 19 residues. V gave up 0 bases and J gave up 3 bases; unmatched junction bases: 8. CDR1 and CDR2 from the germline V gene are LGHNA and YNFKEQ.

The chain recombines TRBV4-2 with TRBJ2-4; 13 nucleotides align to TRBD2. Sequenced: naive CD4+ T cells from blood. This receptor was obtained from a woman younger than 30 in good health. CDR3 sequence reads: CASSQDYSLAGGGKNIQYF. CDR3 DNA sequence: TGTGCCAGCAGCCAAGATTACTCACTAGCGGGAGGGGGCAAAAACATTCAGTACTTC.